The subject of this entry is one T cell receptor beta chain. Its antigen is not known. This specimen comes from a study of graft-versus-host responses after intestinal transplantation. Study-wide background: Uniformly, recipients were administered anti-thymocyte globulin induction with subsequent tacrolimus and steroids for approximately 3 years. Whole-study findings and limits: Peak circulating GvH clone levels were associated with early post-transplant HvG declines. GvH clones detected in recipient marrow included some appearing first in ileum or blood.

The length of the CDR3 is 14 residues. V was clipped by 3 bases and J by 5 bases; unmatched bases: 3. Germline CDR1 reads SGHKS; CDR2 reads YYEKEE (reference sequence). Assay: immunoSEQ multiplex PCR; the TCRdb copy retains only in-frame clones and omits some. This sample has about 39,000 clones, with over 85% found just once. Sequencing was performed on PBMCs, taken approximately 740 days after intestinal transplantation. The sequence came from a human patient who received an intestinal transplant, so some T cells may come from the graft donor. The chain links TRBV5-5 to TRBJ1-4; 8 positions agree with TRBD1. The CDR3 nucleotides read TGTGCCAGCAGCTCTAACAGGGGGAATGAAAAACTGTTTTTT. Its translation: CASSSNRGNEKLFF. Supplemented by reference TRBV5-5 and TRBJ1-4, the full variable domain reads DAGVTQSPTHLIKTRGQQVTLRCSPISGHKSVSWYQQVLGQGPQFIFQYYEKEERGRGNFPDRFSARQFPNYSSELNVNALLLGDSALYLCASSSNRGNEKLFFGSGTQLSVL.